The next 10 T cell receptor beta chains were all read from a single sample in a study of blood T cell repertoires in COVID-19. Profiled with immunoSEQ multiplex PCR; TCRdb holds only in-frame clones, not every one. Of roughly 290,000 clones in the sample, 70% to 90% were seen once. Sequencing was performed on PBMCs or T cells enriched from blood (not recorded which). The receptors originated from a woman in her twenties or thirties who had recovered from COVID-19.

In this sample, this clone turned up a few times. V and J are TRBV6-2 or TRBV6-3 and TRBJ2-7, with D possibly TRBD2 on 6 matching bases. Per the germline V gene, CDR1 is MNHEY and CDR2 is SVGEGT. Trimming cost V 3 bases and J 5 bases, with 14 bases left between them. The CDR3 is 14 residues long. CDR3 in DNA: TGTGCCAGCAGTTATAGCGGCGGAAGCCACGAGCAGTACTTC. Residues: CASSYSGGSHEQYF.

This sequence joins TRBV6-5 and TRBJ2-2, with TRBD1 as a possible D gene (5 bases). Trimming shortened V by 7 bases and J by 4 bases, and 13 bases separated the two germline ends. There are 14 residues in the CDR3. Germline CDR1 reads MNHEY; CDR2 reads SVGAGI. DNA for the CDR3: TGTGCCAGCAACCCGACAGCAGGCACCGGGGAGCTGTTTTTT. Amino acids: CASNPTAGTGELFF.

V is TRBV10-3 and J is TRBJ1-6; D is undetermined. The CDR3 is 14 residues long. Germline values: CDR1 ENHRY, CDR2 SYGVKD. The ends were cut back, 4 bases at V and 7 bases at J, with 11 bases in the middle. The CDR3 region has the DNA TGTGCCATCAGTGGCGACGACTACAATTCACCCCTCCACTTT. Translating gives CAISGDDYNSPLHF.

The chain couples TRBV5-5 to TRBJ1-2; a possible D gene is TRBD1 (5 bases). V shed 3 bases and J shed 6 bases, with 18 bases lying between them. There are 15 residues in the CDR3. The germline V gene encodes CDR1 SGHKS and CDR2 YYEKEE (reference sequence). The DNA for the CDR3 is TGTGCCAGCAGCTCCATTGGAGACGGGGGAAATGGCTACACCTTC. Its translation: CASSSIGDGGNGYTF. The full variable domain, completed using reference TRBV5-5 and TRBJ1-2, is DAGVTQSPTHLIKTRGQQVTLRCSPISGHKSVSWYQQVLGQGPQFIFQYYEKEERGRGNFPDRFSARQFPNYSSELNVNALLLGDSALYLCASSSIGDGGNGYTFGSGTRLTVV.

This rearrangement joins TRBV3-1 (or the pseudogene TRBV3-2) to TRBJ2-2; tentative D call: TRBD2 (6 bases). Germline V gene sequence: CDR1 LGHDT, CDR2 YNNKEL (reference sequence). The CDR3 contains 14 residues. V was pared by 4 bases and J by 4 bases, with 10 bases between. The CDR3 bases are TGTGCCAGCAGCCGCGGGATGAGCACCGGGGAGCTGTTTTTT. Amino acid sequence: CASSRGMSTGELFF.

The chain combines TRBV24-1 with TRBJ2-5, with D unresolved. The length of the CDR3 is 11 residues. Germline V gene lookup returns CDR1 KGHDR and CDR2 SFDVKD. Trimming left V 10 bases short and J 2 bases short, with 7 bases between. The CDR3 spells CATSYQETQYF. The CDR3 DNA follows: TGTGCCACGAGTTATCAAGAGACCCAGTACTTC.

The chain links TRBV7-2 to TRBJ2-7, with 10 bases that match TRBD2. The CDR3 has 16 residues. Germline V gene lookup returns CDR1 SGHTA and CDR2 FQGNSA. The V gene end was trimmed by 2 bases and the J gene end by 8 bases; junction bases not matched to a gene: 12. CDR3 nucleotides: TGTGCCAGCAGCTTATGGCTGGGAGCGGGAGGGGCAAAGCAGTACTTC. Its translation: CASSLWLGAGGAKQYF.

V and J are TRBV7-8 and TRBJ2-7; 8 positions match TRBD2. The junction had 3 bases not matched to a gene; V was cut back by 0 bases and J by 2 bases. Germline V gene data show CDR1 as SGHVS and CDR2 as FQNEAQ. This CDR3 has 15 residues. The CDR3 sequence is CASSLAYSGAYEQYF. DNA of the CDR3: TGTGCCAGCAGCTTAGCGTATAGCGGGGCCTACGAGCAGTACTTC.

The V call is TRBV7-9, the J call TRBJ2-1; D unresolved. Germline V gives CDR1 SEHNR, CDR2 FQNEAQ (reference sequence). This CDR3 comprises 16 residues. V was cut by 5 bases and J by 5 bases, with 19 bases left in between. CDR3 sequence: CASSRQLRNRNNEQFF. CDR3 coding DNA: TGTGCCAGCAGCCGACAACTTAGAAATAGGAACAATGAGCAGTTCTTC.

V and J are TRBV5-1 and TRBJ2-1; the D gene is possibly TRBD1 (6 bases). The germline V and J ends were trimmed by 4 bases and 4 bases, with 15 bases remaining between them. Germline loops: CDR1 SGHRS, CDR2 YFSETQ. The CDR3 loop spans 15 amino acids. The CDR3 reads CASSAYSGQYNEQFF. The CDR3 DNA sequence: TGCGCCAGCAGCGCATACTCGGGACAATACAATGAGCAGTTCTTC.